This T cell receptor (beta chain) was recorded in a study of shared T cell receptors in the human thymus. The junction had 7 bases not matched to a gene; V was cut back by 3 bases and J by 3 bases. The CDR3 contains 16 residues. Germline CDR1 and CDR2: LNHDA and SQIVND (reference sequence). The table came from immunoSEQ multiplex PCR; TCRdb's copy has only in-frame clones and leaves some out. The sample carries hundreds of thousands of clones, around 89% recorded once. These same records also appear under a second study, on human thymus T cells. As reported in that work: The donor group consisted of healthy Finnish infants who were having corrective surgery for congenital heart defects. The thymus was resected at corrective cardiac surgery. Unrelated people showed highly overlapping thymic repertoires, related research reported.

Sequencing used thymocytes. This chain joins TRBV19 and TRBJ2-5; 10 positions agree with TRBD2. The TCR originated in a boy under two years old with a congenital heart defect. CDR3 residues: CASSMGLAGAKETQYF. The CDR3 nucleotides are TGTGCCAGTAGTATGGGTCTAGCGGGGGCCAAAGAGACCCAGTACTTC.